This entry describes one T cell receptor beta chain. The data derive from a study of blood T cell repertoires in COVID-19. Data came from immunoSEQ multiplex PCR; TCRdb stores just in-frame clones and leaves some out. The sample consists of about 250,000 clones, 87% of them appearing once. V lost 6 bases and J lost 10, with 21 bases in between. The germline CDR1 and CDR2 sequences are MNHEY and SVGAGI. The CDR3 has 14 amino acids. The chain has TRBV6-5 and TRBJ1-1; D is undetermined. This receptor was taken from a man between 18 and 35 years old with active or convalescent COVID-19. Source material: peripheral blood. The CDR3: CASRNAGSQVGAFF. The CDR3 nucleotides read TGTGCCAGCAGAAATGCGGGGTCCCAAGTGGGAGCTTTCTTT.